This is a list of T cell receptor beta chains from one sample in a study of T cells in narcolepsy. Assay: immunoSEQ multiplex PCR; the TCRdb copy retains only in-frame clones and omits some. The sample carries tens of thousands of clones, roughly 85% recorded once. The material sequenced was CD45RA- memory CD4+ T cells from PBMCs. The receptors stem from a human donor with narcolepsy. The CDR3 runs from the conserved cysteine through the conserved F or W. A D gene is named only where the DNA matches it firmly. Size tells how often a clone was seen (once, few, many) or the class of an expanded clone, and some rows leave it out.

CDR3 DNA: TGCGCCAGCAGCTACGGACAGCTCCAAGAGACCCAGTACTTC
CDR3 protein: CASSYGQLQETQYF
clone size: -
D gene: -
CDR3 length: 14
J gene: TRBJ2-5
V gene: TRBV5-1

CDR3 DNA: TGTGCCAGCAGCCAAGGCCGCGGGACCCTCTCTGGGGCCAACGTCCTGACTTTC
CDR3 protein: CASSQGRGTLSGANVLTF
clone size: -
D gene: -
CDR3 length: 18
J gene: TRBJ2-6
V gene: TRBV14

CDR3 DNA: TGTGCCAGCAGCCGTGAAAACAGGGCTCTGAACACTGAAGCTTTCTTT
CDR3 protein: CASSRENRALNTEAFF
clone size: -
D gene: -
CDR3 length: 16
J gene: TRBJ1-1
V gene: TRBV7-2

CDR3 DNA: TGTGCCAGCTCAACCAGGGAAAACTATGGCTACACCTTC
CDR3 protein: CASSTRENYGYTF
clone size: few
D gene: -
CDR3 length: 13
J gene: TRBJ1-2
V gene: TRBV18

CDR3 DNA: TGTGCCACTGAGACAGGGCTCAACGAGCAGTACTTC
CDR3 protein: CATETGLNEQYF
clone size: -
D gene: TRBD1
CDR3 length: 12
J gene: TRBJ2-7
V gene: TRBV6-5

CDR3 DNA: TGTGCCAGCAGTGTGACGAGTAGCCGGGGACAGCCCCAGCATTTT
CDR3 protein: CASSVTSSRGQPQHF
clone size: few
D gene: -
CDR3 length: 15
J gene: TRBJ1-5
V gene: TRBV6-1

CDR3 DNA: TGTGCCACCAGCAGATCAGGGGTAGGTCAGCCCCAGCATTTT
CDR3 protein: CATSRSGVGQPQHF
clone size: -
D gene: -
CDR3 length: 14
J gene: TRBJ1-5
V gene: TRBV15

CDR3 DNA: TGTGCCAGTAGGGCGGGGCCCCGTGTCGCCTTC
CDR3 protein: CASRAGPRVAF
clone size: -
D gene: -
CDR3 length: 11
J gene: TRBJ1-2
V gene: TRBV19

CDR3 DNA: TGTGCCTGGGGAGGGGGGGGACCCGGGAACACCGGGGAGCTGTTTTTT
CDR3 protein: CAWGGGGPGNTGELFF
clone size: -
D gene: -
CDR3 length: 16
J gene: TRBJ2-2
V gene: TRBV30

CDR3 DNA: TGTGCCAGCAGTGTCTTAGCGGGAGGGCCGTGGAATGAGCAGTTCTTC
CDR3 protein: CASSVLAGGPWNEQFF
clone size: few
D gene: TRBD2
CDR3 length: 16
J gene: TRBJ2-1
V gene: TRBV2

CDR3 DNA: TGTGCCAGCAGCCAAGACCCGGGACAGTTGAGTGCCGGGGAGCTGTTTTTT
CDR3 protein: CASSQDPGQLSAGELFF
clone size: -
D gene: TRBD1
CDR3 length: 17
J gene: TRBJ2-2
V gene: TRBV7-3

CDR3 DNA: TGTGCCAGAAGCTTAACAGGGTTCAGGGTCACAGATACGCAGTATTTT
CDR3 protein: CARSLTGFRVTDTQYF
clone size: -
D gene: -
CDR3 length: 16
J gene: TRBJ2-3
V gene: TRBV5-3

CDR3 DNA: TGTGCCAGCAGTGAACCCACAGGGGGTAATTCACCCCTCCACTTT
CDR3 protein: CASSEPTGGNSPLHF
clone size: -
D gene: TRBD1
CDR3 length: 15
J gene: TRBJ1-6
V gene: TRBV2

CDR3 DNA: TGTGCCAGCAGCCCCGGTGGGACACGGGAGCTGTTTTTT
CDR3 protein: CASSPGGTRELFF
clone size: -
D gene: -
CDR3 length: 13
J gene: TRBJ2-2
V gene: TRBV11-2

CDR3 DNA: TGTGCTAGTGGTTTGGTAAGAAGGCAGGTTTACCACGAGCAGTACTTC
CDR3 protein: CASGLVRRQVYHEQYF
clone size: once
D gene: -
CDR3 length: 16
J gene: TRBJ2-7
V gene: TRBV12-5

CDR3 DNA: TGTGCCAGCAGCTTAGATGGGGCAGGAGAGCAGTACTTC
CDR3 protein: CASSLDGAGEQYF
clone size: -
D gene: -
CDR3 length: 13
J gene: TRBJ2-7
V gene: TRBV7-8

CDR3 DNA: TGTGCCAGCAGCCCCCAGGAGCGGGACACAGATACGCAGTATTTT
CDR3 protein: CASSPQERDTDTQYF
clone size: once
D gene: TRBD2
CDR3 length: 15
J gene: TRBJ2-3
V gene: TRBV4-2

CDR3 DNA: TGTGCCAGCAGCGTAGTAAACACTGAAGCTTTCTTT
CDR3 protein: CASSVVNTEAFF
clone size: -
D gene: -
CDR3 length: 12
J gene: TRBJ1-1
V gene: TRBV9

CDR3 DNA: TGTGCCAGCAGTGACAGGGGTATAAACACTGAAGCTTTCTTT
CDR3 protein: CASSDRGINTEAFF
clone size: -
D gene: -
CDR3 length: 14
J gene: TRBJ1-1
V gene: TRBV6-4

CDR3 DNA: TGTGCCAGCAGCCTTCTAGCGGGAGGGGACAATGAGCAGTTCTTC
CDR3 protein: CASSLLAGGDNEQFF
clone size: once
D gene: TRBD2
CDR3 length: 15
J gene: TRBJ2-1
V gene: TRBV9

CDR3 DNA: TGTGCCAGTAAGTCCTTCAGGACAGGGACAGATACGCAGTATTTT
CDR3 protein: CASKSFRTGTDTQYF
clone size: -
D gene: TRBD1
CDR3 length: 15
J gene: TRBJ2-3
V gene: TRBV19

CDR3 DNA: TGCAGCGCTTCGCCGGGACAGGGAAGTCAGCCCCAGCATTTT
CDR3 protein: CSASPGQGSQPQHF
clone size: -
D gene: TRBD1
CDR3 length: 14
J gene: TRBJ1-5
V gene: TRBV29-1

CDR3 DNA: TGTGCCAGCAGCCCAAAAGAGACCCAGTACTTC
CDR3 protein: CASSPKETQYF
clone size: -
D gene: -
CDR3 length: 11
J gene: TRBJ2-5
V gene: TRBV2

CDR3 DNA: TGTGCCAGTAGTGGACAGGGACTCGAGCAGTACTTC
CDR3 protein: CASSGQGLEQYF
clone size: -
D gene: TRBD1
CDR3 length: 12
J gene: TRBJ2-7
V gene: TRBV19

CDR3 DNA: TGCGCCAGCAGTCCCCAGGGACAGGGGTCCAGAAACACCATATATTTT
CDR3 protein: CASSPQGQGSRNTIYF
clone size: -
D gene: TRBD1
CDR3 length: 16
J gene: TRBJ1-3
V gene: TRBV23-1

CDR3 DNA: TGTGCCAGCAGCAACAGGGGGCGAAGTCAATGGGGACTAGCTCAGTACTTC
CDR3 protein: CASSNRGRSQWGLAQYF
clone size: -
D gene: -
CDR3 length: 17
J gene: TRBJ2-4
V gene: TRBV27

CDR3 DNA: TGTGCCAGCAGTACCGGGACAGCAAGCAATCAGCCCCAGCATTTT
CDR3 protein: CASSTGTASNQPQHF
clone size: -
D gene: TRBD1
CDR3 length: 15
J gene: TRBJ1-5
V gene: TRBV2

CDR3 DNA: TGTGCCAGCAGTGGAGGTAAAAGCAATCAGCCCCAGCATTTT
CDR3 protein: CASSGGKSNQPQHF
clone size: -
D gene: -
CDR3 length: 14
J gene: TRBJ1-5
V gene: TRBV6-1

CDR3 DNA: TGTGCCAGCAGCCCCTTGACGGGAATGCAGACCCAGTACTTC
CDR3 protein: CASSPLTGMQTQYF
clone size: -
D gene: -
CDR3 length: 14
J gene: TRBJ2-5
V gene: TRBV7-8

CDR3 DNA: TGTGCCAGCAGTTTGAGGTCCGGGAACATTCAGTACTTC
CDR3 protein: CASSLRSGNIQYF
clone size: -
D gene: -
CDR3 length: 13
J gene: TRBJ2-4
V gene: TRBV28

CDR3 DNA: TGCGCCAGCAGGCCTATCACAGGGGGCTGGAACACCGGGGAGCTGTTTTTT
CDR3 protein: CASRPITGGWNTGELFF
clone size: -
D gene: TRBD1
CDR3 length: 17
J gene: TRBJ2-2
V gene: TRBV5-1

CDR3 DNA: TGCGCCAGCAGCTTGGTAGGGACAGGGGGCTACGAGCAGTACTTC
CDR3 protein: CASSLVGTGGYEQYF
clone size: -
D gene: TRBD1
CDR3 length: 15
J gene: TRBJ2-7
V gene: TRBV5-1

CDR3 DNA: TGTGCCAGTAGTATGACCCTGGGACTAGCGGTGGGTGAGCAGTACTTC
CDR3 protein: CASSMTLGLAVGEQYF
clone size: -
D gene: TRBD2
CDR3 length: 16
J gene: TRBJ2-7
V gene: TRBV19

CDR3 DNA: TGTGCCAGCAGCAAATCGAGCGACGAATGTCTGGCATATAGCAATCAGCCCCAGCATTTT
CDR3 protein: CASSKSSDECLAYSNQPQHF
clone size: once
D gene: -
CDR3 length: 20
J gene: TRBJ1-5
V gene: TRBV21-1

CDR3 DNA: TGTGCCAGTAGTTCCAGACTAGCGGGAAGGGCATACAATGAGCAGTTCTTC
CDR3 protein: CASSSRLAGRAYNEQFF
clone size: -
D gene: TRBD2
CDR3 length: 17
J gene: TRBJ2-1
V gene: TRBV19

CDR3 DNA: TGTGCCAGCAGCCAAGGAGGTAGCGGGACAGGGGAGACCCAGTACTTC
CDR3 protein: CASSQGGSGTGETQYF
clone size: -
D gene: -
CDR3 length: 16
J gene: TRBJ2-5
V gene: TRBV4-2

CDR3 DNA: TGTGCCAGCAGCTTTGCGGGAGCAGATACGCAGTATTTT
CDR3 protein: CASSFAGADTQYF
clone size: -
D gene: TRBD2
CDR3 length: 13
J gene: TRBJ2-3
V gene: TRBV7-9

CDR3 DNA: TGTGCCAGCAGCAAGCCAATGGGGACAGGTCAGGAGACCCAGTACTTC
CDR3 protein: CASSKPMGTGQETQYF
clone size: -
D gene: TRBD1
CDR3 length: 16
J gene: TRBJ2-5
V gene: TRBV5-8

CDR3 DNA: TGCGCCAGCAGCTTCCAGGGGTCCACAGATACGCAGTATTTT
CDR3 protein: CASSFQGSTDTQYF
clone size: -
D gene: -
CDR3 length: 14
J gene: TRBJ2-3
V gene: TRBV5-1

CDR3 DNA: TGCGCCAGCAGCTTGGGGGTAGCGGGAGTTACCGGGGAGCTGTTTTTT
CDR3 protein: CASSLGVAGVTGELFF
clone size: -
D gene: TRBD2
CDR3 length: 16
J gene: TRBJ2-2
V gene: TRBV5-1

CDR3 DNA: TGCGCCAGCAGCTTGTCAGGGATAGGCTACACCTTC
CDR3 protein: CASSLSGIGYTF
clone size: -
D gene: -
CDR3 length: 12
J gene: TRBJ1-2
V gene: TRBV5-1

CDR3 DNA: TGTGCCAGCAGTGAAGAACAGAGCTATGGCTACACCTTC
CDR3 protein: CASSEEQSYGYTF
clone size: -
D gene: -
CDR3 length: 13
J gene: TRBJ1-2
V gene: TRBV6-5

CDR3 DNA: TGTGCCAGCAGCCCCATGGGGGGGTTCAATGAGCAGTTCTTC
CDR3 protein: CASSPMGGFNEQFF
clone size: -
D gene: TRBD2
CDR3 length: 14
J gene: TRBJ2-1
V gene: TRBV14

CDR3 DNA: TGCGCCAGCGGGGCTCAACAGAAGGAAGCTTTCTTT
CDR3 protein: CASGAQQKEAFF
clone size: -
D gene: -
CDR3 length: 12
J gene: TRBJ1-1
V gene: TRBV5-1

CDR3 DNA: TGTGCCAGCAGCTCGACAAGTTTGACAGGGGGAAGTTATAGCAATCAGCCCCAGCATTTT
CDR3 protein: CASSSTSLTGGSYSNQPQHF
clone size: -
D gene: TRBD1
CDR3 length: 20
J gene: TRBJ1-5
V gene: TRBV7-8

CDR3 DNA: TGCGCCAGCAGCTTTGACTACCGCGAAGATACGCAGTATTTT
CDR3 protein: CASSFDYREDTQYF
clone size: -
D gene: -
CDR3 length: 14
J gene: TRBJ2-3
V gene: TRBV5-1

CDR3 DNA: TGTGCCAGCAGCAAAAACAGGGTCTACAATCAGCCCCAGCATTTT
CDR3 protein: CASSKNRVYNQPQHF
clone size: -
D gene: -
CDR3 length: 15
J gene: TRBJ1-5
V gene: TRBV7-2

CDR3 DNA: TGTGCCAGCAAAGCAGGGCACACTGAAGCTTTCTTT
CDR3 protein: CASKAGHTEAFF
clone size: -
D gene: -
CDR3 length: 12
J gene: TRBJ1-1
V gene: TRBV25-1

CDR3 DNA: TGTGCCTTAGACAGGGGGCAATACACTGAAGCTTTCTTT
CDR3 protein: CALDRGQYTEAFF
clone size: -
D gene: TRBD1
CDR3 length: 13
J gene: TRBJ1-1
V gene: TRBV30

CDR3 DNA: TGTGCCAGTAGTATAGTACGCGGGAGTATGCCCTCGGGCAATGAGCAGTTCTTC
CDR3 protein: CASSIVRGSMPSGNEQFF
clone size: -
D gene: TRBD2
CDR3 length: 18
J gene: TRBJ2-1
V gene: TRBV19

CDR3 DNA: TGTGCCTGGAGTAGGAACTCAGGGGGCGGCAATCAGCCCCAGCATTTT
CDR3 protein: CAWSRNSGGGNQPQHF
clone size: -
D gene: TRBD1
CDR3 length: 16
J gene: TRBJ1-5
V gene: TRBV30

CDR3 DNA: TGCGCCAGCAGCTTCCCATTAACCCCAGCGGGAGGTTCCCCGAACACCGGGGAGCTGTTTTTT
CDR3 protein: CASSFPLTPAGGSPNTGELFF
clone size: -
D gene: TRBD2
CDR3 length: 21
J gene: TRBJ2-2
V gene: TRBV5-1

CDR3 DNA: TGTGCCAGTAGTATGGGGCGAAATGAGCAGTTCTTC
CDR3 protein: CASSMGRNEQFF
clone size: few
D gene: -
CDR3 length: 12
J gene: TRBJ2-1
V gene: TRBV19

CDR3 DNA: TGTGCCAGCGCGAGGGGCACAGATACGCAGTATTTT
CDR3 protein: CASARGTDTQYF
clone size: -
D gene: -
CDR3 length: 12
J gene: TRBJ2-3
V gene: TRBV2

CDR3 DNA: TGTGCCAGCAGTGACTCAGGGGACACTGAAGCTTTCTTT
CDR3 protein: CASSDSGDTEAFF
clone size: -
D gene: -
CDR3 length: 13
J gene: TRBJ1-1
V gene: TRBV2

CDR3 DNA: TGTGCCAGCAGCCAGGGGCGTGAAAGGGTCTATGGCTACACCTTC
CDR3 protein: CASSQGRERVYGYTF
clone size: -
D gene: -
CDR3 length: 15
J gene: TRBJ1-2
V gene: TRBV14